This entry is about one T cell receptor (beta chain). This record belongs to a study of shared clonotypes between healthy human individuals. Germline V CDR1 and CDR2: MNHEY, SVGAGI. The CDR3 totals 15 residues. V lost 0 bases to trimming and J lost 3 bases, with 11 bases between them. The repertoire was sequenced with immunoSEQ multiplex PCR; TCRdb's copy has only in-frame clones and lacks some. The repertoire holds 600,000 to 750,000 clones, 90% seen once, with 34% in the top ten. The clonotype was recovered from a man in his late teens or twenties in good health. Some clones in this sample may be carry-over from other donors' samples. The chain uses TRBV6-5 and TRBJ1-1, with D maybe TRBD1 (6 bases). Sequences were obtained from memory CD8+ T cells from PBMCs. This sample's subset: CD45RO+ cells pooled with CCR7-negative TemRA cells. CDR3 sequence (DNA): TGTGCCAGCAGTTACTCTAACTCAGGGGACACTGAAGCTTTCTTT. Its translation is CASSYSNSGDTEAFF.